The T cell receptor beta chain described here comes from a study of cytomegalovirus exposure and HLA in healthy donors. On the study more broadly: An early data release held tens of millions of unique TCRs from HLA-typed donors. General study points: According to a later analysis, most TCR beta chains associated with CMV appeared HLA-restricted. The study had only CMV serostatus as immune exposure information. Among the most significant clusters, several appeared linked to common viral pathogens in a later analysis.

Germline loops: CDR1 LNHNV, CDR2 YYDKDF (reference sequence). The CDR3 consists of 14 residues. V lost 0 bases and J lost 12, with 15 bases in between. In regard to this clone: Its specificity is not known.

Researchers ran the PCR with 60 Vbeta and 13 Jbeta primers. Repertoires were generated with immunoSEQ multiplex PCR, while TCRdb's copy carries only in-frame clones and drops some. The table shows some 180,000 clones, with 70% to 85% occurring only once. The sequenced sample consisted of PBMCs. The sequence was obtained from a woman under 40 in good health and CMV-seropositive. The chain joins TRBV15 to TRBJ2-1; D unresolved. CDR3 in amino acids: CATSRDRSVSLQFF. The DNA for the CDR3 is TGTGCCACCAGCAGAGATCGGAGCGTATCTTTGCAGTTCTTC.